This TCR beta chain was identified during a study of T cells in Graves' hyperthyroidism and ophthalmopathy. TCR beta CDR3 regions were amplified from RNA transcripts. When the TCR CDR3 underwent first-round RT-PCR, the HTBI primer set was used. TCRdb passed the multiplex PCR reads through MiXCR, listing each CDR3 protein once. The profile shows approximately 360,000 distinct CDR3 sequences, around a sixth of them singletons. For this clonotype: It may be a read error: a sequence one base away is much more abundant.

In germline, CDR1 is SNHLY, CDR2 FYNNEI. The CDR3 consists of 12 residues. V gave up 4 bases and J gave up 8 bases, with 9 bases separating them. The chain joins TRBV2 to TRBJ2-1; D unresolved. The TCR was taken from a woman between 18 and 30 years old with Graves' hyperthyroidism that later progressed to Graves' ophthalmopathy. The sequenced sample consisted of blood. The CDR3, as DNA: TGTGCCAGCAGTGTATTGACGCATGAGCAGTTCTTC. Amino acid sequence: CASSVLTHEQFF.